The 6 T cell receptor beta chains reported below all come from one sample, sequenced in a study of blood T cell repertoires in COVID-19. Data came from immunoSEQ multiplex PCR; TCRdb stores just in-frame clones and leaves some out. The table lists more than 200,000 clones, 70% to 90% of them singletons. Sequenced input: peripheral blood. The receptors here all came from a young man with active or convalescent COVID-19.

This chain joins TRBV9 and TRBJ1-5; D is possibly TRBD1 (5 bases). This CDR3 has 16 residues. CDR1 is SGDLS, CDR2 YYNGEE, per germline. V shed 0 bases and J shed 1 base, with 11 bases lying between them. Here the CDR3 reads CASSVEDSESNQPQHF. The CDR3 DNA is TGTGCCAGCAGCGTAGAAGACAGCGAAAGCAATCAGCCCCAGCATTTT.

The genes are TRBV19 and TRBJ2-3; 7 bases fit TRBD1. Germline CDR1 is LNHDA and CDR2 is SQIVND (reference sequence). The CDR3 runs 15 residues. V was clipped by 3 bases and J by 6 bases; unmatched bases: 9. The CDR3: CASSIFTGVRDTQYF. In nucleotides, the CDR3 is TGTGCCAGTAGTATCTTCACAGGGGTCAGGGATACGCAGTATTTT.

The gene calls are TRBV30 and TRBJ2-1; D unclear. V gave up 1 base and J gave up 10 bases, with 11 bases separating them. The V gene's germline CDR1 is GTSNPN and CDR2 SVGIG (reference sequence). This CDR3 comprises 12 residues. CDR3 in amino acids: CAWSEIAREQFF. The CDR3 DNA follows: TGTGCCTGGAGTGAAATTGCTAGGGAGCAGTTCTTC.

The V and J genes are TRBV11-2 and TRBJ2-7, with no clear D. Per the germline V gene, CDR1 is SGHAT and CDR2 is FQNNGV. The CDR3 has 16 residues. V was trimmed by 1 base and J by 7 bases, leaving 20 bases between them. The DNA for the CDR3 is TGTGCCAGCAGCTTAGCCCCTGTCAGGTCAACGGCGGAGCAGTACTTC. This sequence encodes CASSLAPVRSTAEQYF.

The chain has TRBV10-2 and TRBJ2-7, with 8 positions matching TRBD1. CDR3 length: 14 amino acids. V shed 4 bases, J shed 2 bases, and the junction held 4 bases outside the gene matches. Germline lookup yields CDR1 WSHSY and CDR2 SAAADI. The CDR3 sequence is CASSATGVPYEQYF. The CDR3 DNA sequence: TGCGCCAGCAGTGCGACAGGGGTGCCCTACGAGCAGTACTTC.

The chain couples TRBV6-5 to TRBJ1-1; possible D gene TRBD1, 5 bases. The CDR3 is 14 residues long. V dropped 6 bases and J dropped 1 base, with 12 bases sitting between them. Germline V lookup: CDR1 MNHEY, CDR2 SVGAGI. The CDR3 reads CASSLGRANTEAFF. The CDR3 DNA reads as TGTGCCAGCAGCCTGGGCAGGGCGAACACTGAAGCTTTCTTT.